The rows below give T cell receptor beta chains drawn from one sample of a study of cytomegalovirus exposure and HLA in healthy donors. Assay used: immunoSEQ multiplex PCR; TCRdb lists only in-frame clones, some missing. Of 150,000 to 200,000 clones listed, roughly four fifths are singletons. Sequencing used PBMCs. These receptors were collected from a woman aged 25 to 39 in good health and CMV-seropositive. Both conserved end residues are part of each CDR3. D genes are given only for firm matches. Rows may omit the clone size; those that give it use once, few, many or a size class.

cdr3_aa	cdr3_nt	d_call	clone_size	j_call	v_call
CASSYNPGTGKNTGELFF	TGTGCCAGCAGCTATAATCCGGGGACAGGGAAGAACACCGGGGAGCTGTTTTTT	TRBD1	NA	TRBJ2-2	TRBV28
CASSEEGQGADTQYF	TGTGCCAGCAGTGAGGAGGGACAGGGTGCAGATACGCAGTATTTT	TRBD1	NA	TRBJ2-3	TRBV2
CASSPQETQYF	TGTGCCAGCAGCCCGCAAGAGACCCAGTACTTC	NA	NA	TRBJ2-5	TRBV7-9
CASSEALRENQPQHF	TGTGCCAGCAGTGAAGCGCTTCGAGAGAATCAGCCCCAGCATTTT	NA	few	TRBJ1-5	TRBV6-1
CASSPRLSASSYNEQFF	TGTGCCAGCAGCCCGCGACTTAGCGCCAGCTCCTACAATGAGCAGTTCTTC	NA	NA	TRBJ2-1	TRBV5-5
CASRLGMSAATEAFF	TGTGCCAGCAGACTAGGGATGTCCGCGGCCACTGAAGCTTTCTTT	NA	NA	TRBJ1-1	TRBV6-5
CACETSGGGTDTQYF	TGTGCCTGTGAGACTAGCGGGGGGGGGACAGATACGCAGTATTTT	TRBD2	NA	TRBJ2-3	TRBV30
CASTPRDYNQPQHF	TGTGCCAGCACACCTCGGGACTACAATCAGCCCCAGCATTTT	NA	NA	TRBJ1-5	TRBV19
CASSDSGTGGEAFF	TGTGCCAGCAGTGACTCCGGGACAGGGGGTGAGGCTTTCTTT	TRBD1	NA	TRBJ1-1	TRBV6-4
CASSLGWTVAGNTIYF	TGTGCCAGCAGCTTGGGGTGGACAGTCGCTGGAAACACCATATATTTT	NA	NA	TRBJ1-3	TRBV5-8
CASSQEDGGTEAFF	TGTGCCAGCAGCCAAGAAGACGGGGGCACTGAAGCTTTCTTT	NA	few	TRBJ1-1	TRBV14
CAWRVGPPPQDGYTF	TGTGCCTGGCGTGTGGGGCCACCCCCTCAAGATGGCTACACCTTC	NA	NA	TRBJ1-2	TRBV30
CASTRDRGNEQYF	TGTGCCAGCACCCGTGACAGGGGAAACGAGCAGTACTTC	TRBD1	NA	TRBJ2-7	TRBV7-2
CASSVAVNTGELFF	TGTGCCAGCAGCGTAGCGGTGAACACCGGGGAGCTGTTTTTT	NA	few	TRBJ2-2	TRBV9
CASSSEGVEAFF	TGCGCCAGCAGCTCTGAAGGGGTTGAAGCTTTCTTT	NA	few	TRBJ1-1	TRBV5-1
CASSLLGGEAFF	TGCGCCAGCAGCTTGCTAGGGGGCGAAGCTTTCTTT	TRBD1	NA	TRBJ1-1	TRBV5-1
CASSLEAGGLNEQFF	TGCGCCAGCAGCTTGGAGGCGGGAGGGTTAAATGAGCAGTTCTTC	TRBD2	NA	TRBJ2-1	TRBV5-1
CASRSSGASTDTQYF	TGCGCCAGCAGGTCTAGCGGGGCTAGCACAGATACGCAGTATTTT	TRBD2	NA	TRBJ2-3	TRBV5-1
CASKEPMNTEAFF	TGTGCCAGCAAGGAGCCCATGAACACTGAAGCTTTCTTT	NA	NA	TRBJ1-1	TRBV7-9
CASSEDSSSYNEQFF	TGCGCCAGCAGCGAGGACAGTAGCTCCTACAATGAGCAGTTCTTC	NA	NA	TRBJ2-1	TRBV4-1
CASSSPGQGIYEQYF	TGTGCCAGCAGCTCACCGGGACAGGGGATCTACGAGCAGTACTTC	TRBD1	few	TRBJ2-7	TRBV7-8
CASSLVPVQENTEAFF	TGTGCCAGCAGCTTGGTACCAGTGCAGGAGAACACTGAAGCTTTCTTT	NA	NA	TRBJ1-1	TRBV5-4
CASSYGLAGAETQYF	TGCGCCAGCAGCTACGGACTAGCGGGAGCGGAGACCCAGTACTTC	TRBD2	NA	TRBJ2-5	TRBV5-1
CASSPRQGLAKNIQYF	TGTGCCAGCAGTCCTCGACAGGGCCTAGCCAAAAACATTCAGTACTTC	TRBD1	few	TRBJ2-4	TRBV27
CASSQKPGLAGVADTQYF	TGCGCCAGCAGCCAAAAACCGGGACTAGCGGGAGTAGCAGATACGCAGTATTTT	TRBD2	NA	TRBJ2-3	TRBV4-3
CASRTGGNYGYTF	TGTGCCAGTCGTACTGGGGGGAACTATGGCTACACCTTC	NA	NA	TRBJ1-2	TRBV19
CASRSPQALYQPQHF	TGTGCCAGTAGGTCCCCCCAGGCTCTTTATCAGCCCCAGCATTTT	NA	NA	TRBJ1-5	TRBV19
CASSQLPGGANTEAFF	TGTGCCAGCTCACAACTCCCCGGGGGGGCGAACACTGAAGCTTTCTTT	NA	few	TRBJ1-1	TRBV18
CASSLAGTDTQCF	TGTGCCAGCAGTCTAGCGGGGACTGATACGCAGTGTTTT	TRBD2	NA	TRBJ2-3	TRBV2
CAWSTGEGTDTQYF	TGTGCCTGGAGTACAGGGGAAGGGACAGATACGCAGTATTTT	TRBD1	NA	TRBJ2-3	TRBV30
CASSLGGTDYNEQFF	TGTGCCAGCAGCTTGGGAGGGACAGACTACAATGAGCAGTTCTTC	TRBD1	NA	TRBJ2-1	TRBV5-8
CASSVLDRGSSYEQYF	TGCGCCAGCAGTGTTTTGGACAGGGGGAGCTCCTACGAGCAGTACTTC	TRBD1	NA	TRBJ2-7	TRBV10-2
CATSRTGGFPEAFF	TGTGCCACCAGCAGGACAGGGGGCTTCCCTGAAGCTTTCTTT	TRBD1	NA	TRBJ1-1	TRBV15
CSVEGLLLAGSQETQYF	TGCAGCGTTGAGGGGCTCTTACTAGCGGGTAGCCAAGAGACCCAGTACTTC	TRBD2	NA	TRBJ2-5	TRBV29-1
CASSSYHTRVTDTQYF	TGTGCCAGCAGCTCGTATCACACGAGGGTCACAGATACGCAGTATTTT	NA	few	TRBJ2-3	TRBV5-6
CASDRQGVANQPQHF	TGTGCCAGCGATCGACAGGGGGTGGCCAATCAGCCCCAGCATTTT	TRBD1	NA	TRBJ1-5	TRBV19
CASSYLQGMNTEAFF	TGCGCCAGCAGTTATTTACAGGGAATGAACACTGAAGCTTTCTTT	NA	NA	TRBJ1-1	TRBV5-1
CASSGPTGELGEQYF	TGTGCCAGCAGTGGCCCGACAGGGGAGTTGGGCGAGCAGTACTTC	TRBD1	NA	TRBJ2-7	TRBV2
CASSLQTGGLFEQYF	TGTGCCAGCAGCTTGCAAACAGGGGGTTTGTTTGAGCAGTACTTC	TRBD1	NA	TRBJ2-7	TRBV5-4
CASSPTGTGGNTIYF	TGTGCCAGCTCACCTACCGGGACAGGGGGAAACACCATATATTTT	TRBD1	once	TRBJ1-3	TRBV18